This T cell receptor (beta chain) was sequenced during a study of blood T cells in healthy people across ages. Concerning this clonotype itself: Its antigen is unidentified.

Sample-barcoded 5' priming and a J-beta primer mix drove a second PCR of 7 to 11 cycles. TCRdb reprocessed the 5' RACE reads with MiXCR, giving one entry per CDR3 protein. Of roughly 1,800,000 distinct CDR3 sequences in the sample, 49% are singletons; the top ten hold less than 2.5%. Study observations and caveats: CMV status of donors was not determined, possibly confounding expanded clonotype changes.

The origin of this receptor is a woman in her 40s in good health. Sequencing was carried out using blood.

Here the CDR3 DNA reads TGTGCCAGCAGTTACATGGACAGGGGGCGTGAAAAACTGTTTTTT. Translated: CASSYMDRGREKLFF. V and J are TRBV6-5 and TRBJ1-4; 11 bases are shared with TRBD1. The V gene end was trimmed by 2 bases and the J gene end by 7 bases; junction bases not matched to a gene: 3. In germline, CDR1 is MNHEY, CDR2 SVGAGI. The CDR3 extends over 15 amino acids.